A selection of T cell receptor beta chains follows, all from one sample in a study of Graves' ophthalmopathy and Graves' hyperthyroidism. One entry per CDR3 protein results from TCRdb running MiXCR on the multiplex PCR reads. The data show hundreds of thousands of distinct CDR3 sequences, with 35% to 45% seen just once and more than 3% held by the top ten. The sequenced sample was peripheral blood. The receptors were gathered from an adult man with Graves' ophthalmopathy. The CDR3 runs from the conserved cysteine through the conserved F or W. Each record gives: J gene, clone size, V gene, CDR3 protein. Part of the rows lack a size; the others show once, few, many or a class for expanded clones.

j_gene: TRBJ2-5; abundance: NA; v_gene: TRBV7-9; CDR3aa: CASSFVVETQYF
j_gene: TRBJ1-1; abundance: few; v_gene: TRBV30; CDR3aa: CAWSEVVNTEAFF
j_gene: TRBJ1-2; abundance: many; v_gene: TRBV29-1; CDR3aa: CSVERLRDNYGYTF
j_gene: TRBJ2-1; abundance: few; v_gene: TRBV7-6; CDR3aa: CASSLGGTAISEQFF
j_gene: TRBJ2-5; abundance: many; v_gene: TRBV9; CDR3aa: CASSAISGSPLETQYF
j_gene: TRBJ2-7; abundance: few; v_gene: TRBV19; CDR3aa: CASSILVVVSDEQYF
j_gene: TRBJ2-7; abundance: few; v_gene: TRBV20-1; CDR3aa: CSALGLAGAGEQYF
j_gene: TRBJ2-7; abundance: few; v_gene: TRBV7-8; CDR3aa: CASSLGAGQGYEQYF
j_gene: TRBJ1-4; abundance: many; v_gene: TRBV19; CDR3aa: CASTKTAQFGEKLFF
j_gene: TRBJ2-7; abundance: NA; v_gene: TRBV10-3; CDR3aa: CASNSPAGNYEQYF
j_gene: TRBJ1-2; abundance: once; v_gene: TRBV7-9; CDR3aa: CASSFYLGRTGGYGYTF
j_gene: TRBJ2-5; abundance: NA; v_gene: TRBV7-2; CDR3aa: CASRREGLAGDTQYF
j_gene: TRBJ2-5; abundance: NA; v_gene: TRBV6-6; CDR3aa: CASSMVVAGQETQYF
j_gene: TRBJ1-2; abundance: many; v_gene: TRBV20-1; CDR3aa: CSASRTAAGYTF
j_gene: TRBJ2-5; abundance: few; v_gene: TRBV30; CDR3aa: CVLNPGTETQYF
j_gene: TRBJ2-2; abundance: many; v_gene: TRBV25-1; CDR3aa: CASRVNGELFF
j_gene: TRBJ2-6; abundance: many; v_gene: TRBV7-3; CDR3aa: CASSLMVGAGANVLTF
j_gene: TRBJ1-4; abundance: many; v_gene: TRBV20-1; CDR3aa: CSAQDRDEKLFF
j_gene: TRBJ1-1; abundance: many; v_gene: TRBV20-1; CDR3aa: CSALTDMNTEAFF
j_gene: TRBJ2-2; abundance: once; v_gene: TRBV25-1; CDR3aa: CASSEAGGVPTGELFF
j_gene: TRBJ1-4; abundance: NA; v_gene: TRBV7-2; CDR3aa: CASSLEVGIEKLFF
j_gene: TRBJ1-2; abundance: many; v_gene: TRBV29-1; CDR3aa: CSVVTGATNYGYTF